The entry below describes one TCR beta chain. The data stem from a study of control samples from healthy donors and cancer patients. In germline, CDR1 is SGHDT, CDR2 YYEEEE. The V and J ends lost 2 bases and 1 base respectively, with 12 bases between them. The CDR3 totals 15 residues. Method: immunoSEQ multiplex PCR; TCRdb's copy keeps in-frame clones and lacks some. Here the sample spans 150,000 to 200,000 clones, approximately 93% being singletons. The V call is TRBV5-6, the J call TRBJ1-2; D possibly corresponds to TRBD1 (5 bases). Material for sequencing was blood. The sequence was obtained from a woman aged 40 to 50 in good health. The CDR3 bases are TGTGCCAGCAGCTTCACCACAGGAGGTAACTATGGCTACACCTTC. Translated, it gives CASSFTTGGNYGYTF.